This TCR beta chain appears in the sequencing data of a study of T cells in Graves' hyperthyroidism and ophthalmopathy. This CDR3 is built from 15 residues. V lost 3 bases and J 1 base, leaving 12 bases between the germline ends. CDR1 and CDR2 from the germline V gene are KGHSH and LQKENI. Study-wide results and limits: The model anticipated ophthalmopathy a median around six months pre-onset.

From RNA transcripts, TCR beta CDR3 regions were amplified. HTBI primers drove first-round RT-PCR of the TCR CDR3. TCRdb processed the multiplex PCR reads anew with MiXCR; each CDR3 protein has one entry. The sample carries roughly 500,000 distinct CDR3 sequences, around 22% recorded once. This clonotype was detected a few times. Its antigen is still unknown. V is TRBV18 and J is TRBJ1-1; D gene ambiguous. Sequenced: blood. The receptor was derived from a woman aged 25 to 39 with Graves' ophthalmopathy. CDR3 nucleotide sequence: TGTGCCAGCTCACCTTTTGACACACCGAACACTGAAGCTTTCTTT. Translating gives CASSPFDTPNTEAFF.